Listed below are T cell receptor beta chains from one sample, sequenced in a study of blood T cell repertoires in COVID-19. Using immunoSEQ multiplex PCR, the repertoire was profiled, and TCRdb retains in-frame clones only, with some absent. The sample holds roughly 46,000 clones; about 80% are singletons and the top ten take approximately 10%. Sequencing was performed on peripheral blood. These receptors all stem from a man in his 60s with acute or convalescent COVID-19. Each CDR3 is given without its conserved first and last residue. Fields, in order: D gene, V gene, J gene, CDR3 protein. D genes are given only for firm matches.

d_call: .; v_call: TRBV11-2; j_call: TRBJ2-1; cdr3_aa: ASSLYREMGSYNEQF
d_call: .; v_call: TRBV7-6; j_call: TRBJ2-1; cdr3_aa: ASSLSGSYNEQF
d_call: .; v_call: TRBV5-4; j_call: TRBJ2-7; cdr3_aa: ASSPDSFSEQY
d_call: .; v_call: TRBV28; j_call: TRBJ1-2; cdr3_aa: ASSLAGSYGYT
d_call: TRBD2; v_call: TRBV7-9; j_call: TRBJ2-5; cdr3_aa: ASSLGTGREETQY
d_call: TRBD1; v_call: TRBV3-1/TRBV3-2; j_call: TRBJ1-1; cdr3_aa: ASSPADRPNTEAF
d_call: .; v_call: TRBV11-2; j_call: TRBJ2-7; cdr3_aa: ASSSFYEQY
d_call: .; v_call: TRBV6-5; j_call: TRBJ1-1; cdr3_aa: ASSYQGNTEAF
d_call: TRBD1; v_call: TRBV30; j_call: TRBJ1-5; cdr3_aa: AWSGQGSNQPQH
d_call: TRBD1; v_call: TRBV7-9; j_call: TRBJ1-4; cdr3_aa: ASSHQQGVDEKLF
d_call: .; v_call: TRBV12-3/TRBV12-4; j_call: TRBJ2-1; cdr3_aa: ASSFRGEQF
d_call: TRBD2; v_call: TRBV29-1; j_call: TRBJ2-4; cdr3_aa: SVQKGKQVAGLFFIAKNIQY
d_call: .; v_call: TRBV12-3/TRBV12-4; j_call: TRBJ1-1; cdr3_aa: ASSREQGTEAF
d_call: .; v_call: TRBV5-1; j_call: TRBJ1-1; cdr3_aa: ASSLGRTVNTEAF
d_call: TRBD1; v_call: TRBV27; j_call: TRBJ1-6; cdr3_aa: ASAEGGKSPLH
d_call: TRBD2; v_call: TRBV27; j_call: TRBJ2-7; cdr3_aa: ASSPTSGGTYEQY
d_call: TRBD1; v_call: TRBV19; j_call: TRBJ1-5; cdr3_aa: ASSTQGTENQPQH
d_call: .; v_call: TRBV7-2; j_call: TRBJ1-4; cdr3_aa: ASSPTWGVINEKLF
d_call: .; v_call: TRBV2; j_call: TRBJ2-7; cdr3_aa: ASRPTIPDQY
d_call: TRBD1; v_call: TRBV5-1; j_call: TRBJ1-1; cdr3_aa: ASSSETGERTEAF
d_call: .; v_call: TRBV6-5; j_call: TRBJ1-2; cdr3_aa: ASKSGNSNYGYT
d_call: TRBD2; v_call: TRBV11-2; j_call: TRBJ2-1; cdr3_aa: ASSLDWGGNEQF
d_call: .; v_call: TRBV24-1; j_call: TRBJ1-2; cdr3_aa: ATSDLGGYT
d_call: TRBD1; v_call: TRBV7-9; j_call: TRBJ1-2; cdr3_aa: ASSLALGTGKGYT
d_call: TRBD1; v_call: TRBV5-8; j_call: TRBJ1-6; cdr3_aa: ASSLQGVGGSPLH
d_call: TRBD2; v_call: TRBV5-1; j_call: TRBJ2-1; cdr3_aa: ASSLAPGLAEREQF
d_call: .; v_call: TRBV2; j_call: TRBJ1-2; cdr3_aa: ASNRQNYGYT
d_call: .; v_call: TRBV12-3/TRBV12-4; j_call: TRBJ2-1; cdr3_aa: ASSLARDEQF
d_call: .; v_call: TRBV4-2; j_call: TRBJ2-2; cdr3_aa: ASREQNTGELF
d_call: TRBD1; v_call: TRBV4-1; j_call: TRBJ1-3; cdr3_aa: ASSQRTGSGNTIY
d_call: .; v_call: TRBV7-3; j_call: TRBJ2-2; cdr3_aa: ASSLVRNTGELF
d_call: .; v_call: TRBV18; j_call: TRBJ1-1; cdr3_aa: ASSPHADSSSEAF
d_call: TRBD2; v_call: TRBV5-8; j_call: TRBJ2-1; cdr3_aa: ASSFRGSGPYNEQF
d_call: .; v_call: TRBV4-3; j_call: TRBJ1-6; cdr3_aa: ASSRASGWDSPLH
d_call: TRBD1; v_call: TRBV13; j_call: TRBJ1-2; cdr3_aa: ASSPGQGASYGYT
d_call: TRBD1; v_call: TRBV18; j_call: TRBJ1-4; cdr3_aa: ASSRQGSNEKLF
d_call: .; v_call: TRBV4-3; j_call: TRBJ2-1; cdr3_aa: ASSPLGVEIVTYNEQF
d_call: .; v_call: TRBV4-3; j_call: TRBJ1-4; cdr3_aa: ASSQELGQGNEKLF
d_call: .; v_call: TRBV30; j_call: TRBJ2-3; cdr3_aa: AWSTGSTDTQY
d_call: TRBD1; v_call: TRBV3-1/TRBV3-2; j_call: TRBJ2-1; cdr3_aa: ASSPDGQGREQF
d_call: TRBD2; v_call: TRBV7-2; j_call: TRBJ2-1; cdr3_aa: ASSLLAGDEQF
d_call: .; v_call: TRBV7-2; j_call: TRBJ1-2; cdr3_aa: ASSIQGYGYT
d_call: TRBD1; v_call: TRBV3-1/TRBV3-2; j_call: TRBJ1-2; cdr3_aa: ASSLTGTDRNYGYT
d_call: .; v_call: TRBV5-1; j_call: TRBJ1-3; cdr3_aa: ASSLDDSSGNTIY
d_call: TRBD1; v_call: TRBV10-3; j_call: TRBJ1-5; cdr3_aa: AIGRDRDDQPQH
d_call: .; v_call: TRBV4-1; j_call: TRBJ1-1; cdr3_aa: ASSQVLLKGTEAF
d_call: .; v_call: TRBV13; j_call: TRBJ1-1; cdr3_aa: ASSLQVNTEAF
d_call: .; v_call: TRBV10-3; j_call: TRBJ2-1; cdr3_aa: AISDTGNNEQF
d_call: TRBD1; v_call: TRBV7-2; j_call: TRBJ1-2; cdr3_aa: ASSATGVRGYT
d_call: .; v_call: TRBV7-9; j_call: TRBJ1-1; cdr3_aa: ASSQGTMNTEAF